A single sample gave rise to the 32 T cell receptor beta chains below, sequenced in a study of T cells in Graves' hyperthyroidism and ophthalmopathy. The investigators amplified TCR beta CDR3 regions from RNA transcripts. TCR CDR3 regions were first amplified by RT-PCR with HTBI primers. One entry per CDR3 protein results from TCRdb running MiXCR on the multiplex PCR reads. In the table there are 490,000 or so distinct CDR3 sequences, approximately 48% of which are singletons. The sample taken for sequencing was peripheral blood or thyroid tissue (not recorded which). The source of these receptors is an adult woman with Graves' disease, either hyperthyroidism or ophthalmopathy (not recorded which).

The CDR3 bases are TGTGCCAGTGAGCGGGACAGGGGATATGGCTACACCTTC. This sequence encodes CASERDRGYGYTF. This chain joins TRBV19 and TRBJ1-2; 10 nucleotides agree with TRBD1. The CDR3 runs to 13 residues. Germline V gene sequence: CDR1 LNHDA, CDR2 SQIVND (reference sequence). Trimming at V came to 8 bases and at J to 5 bases, leaving 5 bases not matched to a gene.

V and J are TRBV11-1 and TRBJ1-5; the D gene is possibly TRBD1 (6 bases). V was trimmed by 5 bases and J by 6 bases, leaving 14 bases between them. The CDR3 extends over 14 amino acids. The germline V gene encodes CDR1 SGHAT and CDR2 FQDESV (reference sequence). Here the CDR3 DNA reads TGTGCCAGCAGCCCGGGGGCAGGGTCTCAGCCCCAGCATTTT. The encoded protein is CASSPGAGSQPQHF.

This chain joins TRBV7-2 and TRBJ2-7, with D unclear. CDR1 is SGHTA, CDR2 FQGNSA, per germline. The CDR3 runs to 14 residues. V was pared by 6 bases and J by 3 bases, with 15 bases between. The CDR3 region has the DNA TGTGCCAGCAGTAGACCCGGACCTTTCTACGAGCAGTACTTC. Its translation is CASSRPGPFYEQYF.

The chain couples TRBV5-1 to TRBJ2-1, with D perhaps matching TRBD2 (5 bases). The germline V and J ends were trimmed by 1 base and 3 bases, with 14 bases remaining between them. This CDR3 spans 16 amino acids. The germline CDR1 and CDR2 sequences are SGHRS and YFSETQ. The CDR3 sequence is CASSLFPRGNYNEQFF. In nucleotides, the CDR3 is TGCGCCAGCAGCTTGTTTCCCCGGGGTAACTACAATGAGCAGTTCTTC.

This clonotype was counted many times. V usage is TRBV2 and J usage is TRBJ1-5; 9 bases match TRBD1. With V trimmed by 6 bases and J by 7 bases, 7 bases remained unmatched. This CDR3 region has 14 residues. Per the germline V gene, CDR1 is SNHLY and CDR2 is FYNNEI. The CDR3: CASSHRGLYQPQHF. CDR3 DNA sequence: TGTGCCAGCAGCCACAGGGGGCTATACCAGCCCCAGCATTTT.

V is TRBV12-3 or TRBV12-4 and J is TRBJ1-2; the D gene is possibly TRBD1 (6 bases). The CDR3 contains 13 residues. Trimming pared 5 bases from V and 6 bases from J, leaving 13 bases between. Written as DNA, the CDR3 is TGTGCCAGCAGTCCCAGGGCAGGGGATGGCTACACCTTC. Amino acids: CASSPRAGDGYTF.

This clonotype has at least ten counts. The rearrangement joins TRBV19 to TRBJ1-4; D perhaps matches TRBD1 (5 bases). From germline, CDR1 is LNHDA and CDR2 SQIVND (reference sequence). The ends were cut back, 7 bases at V and 5 bases at J, with 11 bases in the middle. The CDR3 is 13 residues long. CDR3 nucleotide sequence: TGTGCCAGTACTCTAAAGGGGAATGAAAAACTGTTTTTT. It is translated as CASTLKGNEKLFF.

The chain is built from TRBV11-1 and TRBJ1-2, with TRBD1 as a possible D gene (6 bases). The length of the CDR3 is 17 residues. V lost 5 bases, J lost 1 base, and 20 bases lay in between. From germline, CDR1 is SGHAT and CDR2 FQDESV (reference sequence). The DNA for the CDR3 is TGTGCCAGCAGCCACAAGAGACGGGACATACGTAACTATGGCTACACCTTC. It translates to CASSHKRRDIRNYGYTF.

Here the CDR3 DNA reads TGTGCCAGCAGCTTACGGACGACCAGGGAGGGAGAGACCCAGTACTTC. Amino acids: CASSLRTTREGETQYF. V usage is TRBV7-9 and J usage is TRBJ2-5, with 7 bases lining up with TRBD2. Germline CDR1 and CDR2: SEHNR and FQNEAQ (reference sequence). V dropped 2 bases and J dropped 4; count of bases not matched to a gene: 10. The CDR3 sequence is 16 residues long. Full variable domain (remainder filled in from reference TRBV7-9 and TRBJ2-5): DTGVSQNPRHKITKRGQNVTFRCDPISEHNRLYWYRQTLGQGPEFLTYFQNEAQLEKSRLLSDRFSAERPKGSFSTLEIQRTEQGDSAMYLCASSLRTTREGETQYFGPGTRLLVL.

V gene TRBV7-9 combines with J gene TRBJ1-6; no reliable D call. Germline-derived CDR1 and CDR2 are SEHNR and FQNEAQ (reference sequence). V was cut by 5 bases and J by 3 bases, with 17 bases left in between. CDR3 length: 17 residues. Written as DNA, the CDR3 is TGTGCCAGCAGCCCCCCTTCGGGAAGGGACTATAATTCACCCCTCCACTTT. Residues: CASSPPSGRDYNSPLHF.

The genes are TRBV20-1 and TRBJ1-2, with D possibly being TRBD1 (5 bases). The CDR3 length is 14 residues. The germline CDR1 and CDR2 sequences are DFQATT and SNEGSKA (reference sequence). Trimming took 3 bases from V and 6 from J, leaving 17 bases between them. The CDR3 DNA follows: TGCAGTGCTAGCGGATCTGTAGGGGACGATGGCTACACCTTC. This codes for CSASGSVGDDGYTF.

V gene TRBV19 combines with J gene TRBJ2-7, with D possibly being TRBD1 (6 bases). The length of the CDR3 is 16 residues. V was trimmed by 5 bases and J by 5 bases, leaving 22 bases between them. CDR1 and CDR2 (germline): LNHDA, SQIVND (reference sequence). The chain's CDR3 is CASSLTSSGEFHEQYF. The CDR3 coding sequence is TGTGCCAGTAGTCTTACCTCGTCAGGGGAGTTCCACGAGCAGTACTTC.

V gene TRBV5-1 combines with J gene TRBJ2-2; 10 positions match TRBD1. This CDR3 is 16 amino acids long. CDR1 is SGHRS and CDR2 is YFSETQ in the germline V gene. The junction had 9 bases not matched to a gene; V was cut back by 5 bases and J by 5 bases. DNA of the CDR3: TGCGCCAGCAGAAACGGGACAGGGGTAAAAACCGGGGAGCTGTTTTTT. This translates into CASRNGTGVKTGELFF.

Of note for this clonotype: Since a much larger clone is just one base distant, this may be a read error. The genes are TRBV19 and TRBJ2-2; 9 nucleotides agree with TRBD2. V was clipped by 7 bases and J by 5 bases; unmatched bases: 8. The CDR3 is made up of 15 amino acids. Germline V gives CDR1 LNHDA, CDR2 SQIVND (reference sequence). CDR3 nucleotides: TGTGCCAGTACTTACGCGGGAGGGTGTACCGGGGAGCTGTTTTTT. Translated: CASTYAGGCTGELFF.

This clonotype was counted between two and nine times. This chain links TRBV14 with TRBJ1-3; no clear D gene. CDR1 SGHDN and CDR2 FVKESK come from the germline V gene. V lost 2 bases, J lost 7 bases, and 3 bases lay in between. The CDR3 sequence is 11 residues long. As DNA, the CDR3 is TGTGCCAGCAGCCAAAAGAACACCATATATTTT. Amino acid sequence: CASSQKNTIYF.

About this clonotype: This may arise from a read error, as a much more abundant clone is one base away. The rearrangement uses TRBV25-1 and TRBJ2-3; 7 bases map to TRBD2. In germline, CDR1 is MGHDK, CDR2 SYGVNS. V lost 10 bases, J lost 2 bases, and 3 bases stayed unmatched. This CDR3 region has 12 residues. The CDR3 DNA is TGTGCCACGACTAGCTTCACAGATACGCAGTATTTT. Translation: CATTSFTDTQYF.

The V gene is TRBV10-3, the J gene TRBJ2-7; 7 nucleotides line up with TRBD1. CDR1 and CDR2 (germline): ENHRY, SYGVKD. The CDR3 extends over 12 amino acids. V lost 6 bases, J lost 6 bases, and 5 bases stayed unmatched. This chain's CDR3 is CAISQPGGEQYF. In nucleotides, the CDR3 is TGTGCCATCAGCCAACCAGGGGGCGAGCAGTACTTC.

This clonotype was counted ten times or more. The genes are TRBV4-2 and TRBJ2-7; 9 bases line up with TRBD2. Germline V gene lookup returns CDR1 LGHNA and CDR2 YNFKEQ. J lost 0 bases, V lost 8 bases, and 2 bases had no gene match. This CDR3 is 13 amino acids long. The CDR3 nucleotides read TGTGCCAGCGGTAGCGGGAGCTCCTACGAGCAGTACTTC. This sequence encodes CASGSGSSYEQYF.

This clonotype was counted once. The CDR3 here is CSARPSGVFEQYF. The CDR3 nucleotides are TGCAGTGCTAGACCTAGCGGGGTTTTTGAGCAGTACTTC. The chain joins TRBV20-1 to TRBJ2-7; 9 bases match TRBD2. This CDR3 contains 13 residues. The junction had 6 bases not matched to a gene; V was cut back by 2 bases and J by 7 bases. Looked up from germline, CDR1 is DFQATT and CDR2 is SNEGSKA (reference sequence).

The chain uses TRBV5-6 and TRBJ1-5; possible D gene TRBD1, 5 bases. Germline CDR1 reads SGHDT; CDR2 reads YYEEEE. V was clipped by 4 bases and J by 0 bases, with 17 bases between them. There are 17 residues in the CDR3. The CDR3 here is CASSPAGGANSNQPQHF. In DNA, the CDR3 is TGTGCCAGCAGCCCAGCGGGAGGGGCCAATAGCAATCAGCCCCAGCATTTT.

The genes are TRBV5-1 and TRBJ1-1; D perhaps matches TRBD1 (5 bases). Germline CDR1 and CDR2: SGHRS and YFSETQ. This CDR3 is 14 amino acids long. V lost 4 bases to trimming and J lost 2 bases, with 12 bases between them. The CDR3 spells CASSPDSTNTEAFF. The CDR3 nucleotides are TGCGCCAGCAGCCCAGACAGCACCAACACTGAAGCTTTCTTT.

In its sample, this clonotype was seen a few times. One base away lies a much larger clone, so this may be a sequencing read error. The chain carries TRBV5-1 and TRBJ1-2; TRBD1 agrees at 9 bases. Germline CDR1 and CDR2: SGHRS and YFSETQ. The CDR3 extends over 15 amino acids. V dropped 2 bases and J dropped 6; count of bases not matched to a gene: 8. CDR3 DNA: TGCGCCAGCAGCTTATCCGGGACAGGGTGCGATGGCTACACCTTC. Amino acid sequence: CASSLSGTGCDGYTF.

The table lists this clonotype with a few counts. V gene TRBV10-3 combines with J gene TRBJ2-2; D is unresolved. V shed 10 bases and J shed 4 bases, with 25 bases lying between them. Germline loops: CDR1 ENHRY, CDR2 SYGVKD. This CDR3 is 17 amino acids long. For the CDR3, the DNA is TGTGCCAAATGTGTCGCAACTGGGATTCGATCCACCGGGGAGCTGTTTTTT. As protein: CAKCVATGIRSTGELFF.

V usage is TRBV6-2 or TRBV6-3 and J usage is TRBJ2-2; no reliable D call. The CDR3 is made up of 13 amino acids. Trimming removed 2 bases from V and 5 bases from J, with 6 bases in between. Germline V lookup: CDR1 MNHEY, CDR2 SVGEGT. CDR3 sequence reads: CASSYSETGELFF. DNA for the CDR3: TGTGCCAGCAGTTACAGTGAAACCGGGGAGCTGTTTTTT.

The V and J genes are TRBV5-1 and TRBJ1-5; the D gene is possibly TRBD1 (6 bases). CDR1 and CDR2 from the germline V gene are SGHRS and YFSETQ. V dropped 2 bases and J dropped 13 bases, with 16 bases sitting between them. The CDR3 runs to 13 residues. This CDR3 reads CASSFTGIREQHF. The CDR3, as DNA: TGCGCCAGCAGCTTTACAGGGATCCGGGAGCAGCATTTT.

Only a few counts were recorded for this clonotype. This chain connects TRBV12-3 or TRBV12-4 to TRBJ2-7; D is undetermined. The CDR3 is 14 amino acids. The V and J ends lost 5 bases and 3 bases respectively, with 14 bases between them. DNA of the CDR3: TGTGCCAGCAGTAGTCGGCGCCAAAGCTACGAGCAGTACTTC. The encoded protein is CASSSRRQSYEQYF.

The genes are TRBV25-1 and TRBJ2-5; possible D gene TRBD2, 6 bases. Germline loops: CDR1 MGHDK, CDR2 SYGVNS. This CDR3 region has 15 residues. V was cut by 8 bases and J by 1 base, with 17 bases left in between. The CDR3, as DNA: TGTGCCAGCGTTGAAGATCGGGAGTTCCAAGAGACCCAGTACTTC. Translating gives CASVEDREFQETQYF.

V is TRBV29-1 and J is TRBJ2-7; TRBD2 matches at 7 bases. CDR1 is SQVTM and CDR2 is ANQGSEA in the germline V gene. CDR3 length equals 12 residues. The CDR3 spells CSFTGGTYEQYF. Here the CDR3 DNA reads TGCAGTTTTACGGGAGGAACCTACGAGCAGTACTTC.

CDR3 loop: CASSPGWTVNVLTF. DNA for the CDR3: TGTGCCAGCAGCCCCGGGTGGACGGTGAACGTCCTGACTTTC. This chain links TRBV7-2 with TRBJ2-6; D gene ambiguous. CDR3 length: 14 amino acids. V dropped 5 bases and J dropped 10 bases, with 15 bases sitting between them. In germline, CDR1 is SGHTA, CDR2 FQGNSA.

Comments on this clonotype: A single base separates this from a much larger clone, so it may be a read error. V is TRBV10-3 and J is TRBJ2-3; D perhaps matches TRBD2 (5 bases). This CDR3 is 15 amino acids long. Germline V gene lookup returns CDR1 ENHRY and CDR2 SYGVKD. V was pared by 3 bases and J by 2 bases, with 12 bases between. The CDR3 nucleotides are TGTGCCATCAGTGAAGCACGGGGTTTCACAGATACGCAGTATTTT. This encodes CAISEARGFTDTQYF.

This clonotype was recorded at least ten times. The V call is TRBV16, the J call TRBJ1-1; D not certain. The CDR3 runs 14 residues. Germline CDR1 and CDR2: KGHSY and FQNENV. V was cut by 1 base and J by 1 base, with 7 bases left in between. The DNA of the CDR3 is TGTGCCAGCAGCCAATATTTGGAGAACACTGAAGCTTTCTTT. This translates into CASSQYLENTEAFF. Based on the CDR3 plus reference TRBV16 and TRBJ1-1, the full variable domain is GEEVAQTPKHLVRGEGQKAKLYCAPIKGHSYVFWYQQVLKNEFKFLISFQNENVFDETGMPKERFSAKCLPNSPCSLEIQATKLEDSAVYFCASSQYLENTEAFFGQGTRLTVV.

Only a few counts were recorded for this clonotype. In DNA form, the CDR3 reads TGTGCCACCAGTGATCAGAAGAGTGGGGCCAACGTCCTGACTTTC. Its protein product is CATSDQKSGANVLTF. V is TRBV24-1 and J is TRBJ2-6; D not certain. This CDR3 region has 15 residues. Per the germline V gene, CDR1 is KGHDR and CDR2 is SFDVKD. Trimming shortened V by 3 bases and J by 3 bases, and 8 bases separated the two germline ends.